The T cell receptor beta chain described here comes from a study of blood T cell repertoires in COVID-19. Looking at the study overall: The analysed material was cDNA or gDNA that came from T cells, B-cell-depleted T cells, or PBMCs.

This clone showed up just a few times. Original methodology: Estimates of nucleated cell counts were drawn from the amplification of reference gene primers. The repertoire was sequenced with immunoSEQ multiplex PCR; TCRdb's copy has only in-frame clones and lacks some. That table gives V, J and clone size, and the DNA gave D and trimming. The repertoire consists of roughly 86,000 clones, with 85% occurring once and the leading ten covering around 3.3%. The length of the CDR3 is 15 residues. V was pared by 0 bases and J by 7 bases, with 4 bases of the junction left unmatched. CDR1 and CDR2 (germline): MNHEY, SMNVEV (reference sequence).

The receptor was isolated from a man aged 45 to 65 with acute or convalescent COVID-19. V usage is TRBV27 and J usage is TRBJ2-7, with TRBD1 matching 12 bases. Sequenced input: peripheral blood. The CDR3 protein is CASSLSGTGGGEQYF. CDR3 bases: TGTGCCAGCAGTTTATCAGGGACAGGGGGCGGGGAGCAGTACTTC.